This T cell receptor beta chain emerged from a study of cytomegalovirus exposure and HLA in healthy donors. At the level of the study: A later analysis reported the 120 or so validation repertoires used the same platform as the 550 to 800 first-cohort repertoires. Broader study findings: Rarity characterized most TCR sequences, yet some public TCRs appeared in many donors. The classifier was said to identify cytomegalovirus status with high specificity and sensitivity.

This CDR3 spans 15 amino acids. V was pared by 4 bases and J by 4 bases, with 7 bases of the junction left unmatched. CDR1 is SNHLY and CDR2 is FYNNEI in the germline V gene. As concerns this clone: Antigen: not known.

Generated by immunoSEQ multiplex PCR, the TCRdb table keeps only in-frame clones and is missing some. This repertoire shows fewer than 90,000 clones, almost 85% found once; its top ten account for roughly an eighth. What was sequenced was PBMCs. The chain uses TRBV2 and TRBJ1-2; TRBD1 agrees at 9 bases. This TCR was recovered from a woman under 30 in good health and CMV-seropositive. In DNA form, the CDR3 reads TGTGCCAGCAGTGGGGGACAGGGAGGAACCTATGGCTACACCTTC. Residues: CASSGGQGGTYGYTF.